This passage covers 20 T cell receptor beta chains from one sample sequenced in a study of shared clonotypes between healthy human individuals. Measured with immunoSEQ multiplex PCR; TCRdb has only the in-frame clones, and not every one. Among 550,000 to 700,000 clones, more than 70% were seen once, and the ten largest hold around 2%. Sequenced sample: memory CD4+ T cells sorted from blood. The subset is: CD45RA-negative fraction. The receptors come from a woman aged 30 to 39 in good health.

The rearrangement joins TRBV19 to TRBJ2-1; the match to TRBD1 covers 8 bases. CDR3 length: 16 amino acids. With V trimmed by 6 bases and J by 3 bases, 10 bases remained unmatched. CDR1 LNHDA and CDR2 SQIVND come from the germline V gene (reference sequence). The CDR3 spells CASRLTDRGLYNEQFF. CDR3 nucleotides: TGTGCCAGTAGACTGACCGACAGGGGCCTCTACAATGAGCAGTTCTTC.

The CDR3 reads CASSQVRNRFGEKLFF. The CDR3 region has the DNA TGCGCCAGCAGCCAAGTTAGGAACAGGTTCGGGGAAAAACTGTTTTTT. This chain connects TRBV4-1 to TRBJ1-4; tentative D call: TRBD1 (5 bases). CDR1 and CDR2 (germline): MGHRA, YSYEKL. The ends were cut back, 1 base at V and 8 bases at J, with 17 bases in the middle. The CDR3 has 16 amino acids.

V and J are TRBV6-1 and TRBJ2-7; possibly TRBD1 or TRBD2 for D (5 bases each). The CDR3 totals 13 residues. Trimming stripped 4 bases from V and 6 bases from J, with 13 bases between. CDR1 MNHNS and CDR2 SASEGT come from the germline V gene. CDR3 sequence: CASSVRGRGEQYF. CDR3 nucleotide sequence: TGTGCCAGCAGTGTTAGGGGACGGGGCGAGCAGTACTTC.

Ten or more counts support this clone. The junction departs from germline at one end; a sequencing error may be responsible. CDR3 sequence: CASSYSGQAAF. CDR3 nucleotide sequence: TGTGCCAGCAGTTACTCGGGACAGGCCGCCTTC. The rearrangement joins TRBV6-6 to TRBJ1-2, with 8 bases identical to TRBD1. The CDR3 sequence is 11 residues long. The germline gives CDR1 MNHNY, CDR2 SVGAGI (reference sequence).

This clone was seen a single time. The V and J genes are TRBV19 and TRBJ2-3, with a tentative D call TRBD1 (5 bases). CDR1 and CDR2 from the germline V gene are LNHDA and SQIVND (reference sequence). V lost 6 bases and J lost 0, with 13 bases in between. CDR3 length: 15 amino acids. The CDR3: CASSHDRPSTDTQYF. The CDR3 region has the DNA TGTGCCAGTAGCCACGACAGACCCAGCACAGATACGCAGTATTTT.

The chain is built from TRBV5-1 and TRBJ2-3, with 8 bases identical to TRBD1. Germline CDR1 is SGHRS and CDR2 is YFSETQ. V lost 5 bases, J lost 6 bases, and 14 bases stayed unmatched. The CDR3 extends over 16 amino acids. CDR3 protein: CASRQYGQGKRDTQYF. The CDR3 DNA sequence: TGCGCCAGCAGGCAATACGGACAGGGAAAGAGGGATACGCAGTATTTT. The full variable domain, rest sourced from reference TRBV5-1 and TRBJ2-3, is KAGVTQTPRYLIKTRGQQVTLSCSPISGHRSVSWYQQTPGQGLQFLFEYFSETQRNKGNFPGRFSGRQFSNSRSEMNVSTLELGDSALYLCASRQYGQGKRDTQYFGPGTRLTVL.

This clone appeared once. CDR3 sequence: CAISVLAVDNEQYF. The CDR3 DNA reads as TGTGCCATCAGTGTCCTAGCGGTGGACAACGAGCAGTACTTC. This rearrangement joins TRBV10-3 to TRBJ2-7; 7 nucleotides align to TRBD2. CDR1 and CDR2 from the germline V gene are ENHRY and SYGVKD. The CDR3 is 14 amino acids. The V gene end was trimmed by 4 bases and the J gene end by 5 bases; junction bases not matched to a gene: 8.

Comments on this clone: The junction does not match germline at one end; this may be a read error. V usage is TRBV29-1 and J usage is TRBJ2-5, with TRBD1 matching 7 bases. Germline-derived CDR1 and CDR2 are SQVTM and ANQGSEA. There are 13 residues in the CDR3. CDR3 nucleotides: TGCAGCCTTGAGGGAACAGGGGTACAGACCCAGTACTTC. Translating it yields CSLEGTGVQTQYF. Combining the CDR3 with reference TRBV29-1 and TRBJ2-5 gives the whole variable domain SAVISQKPSRDICQRGTSLTIQCQVDSQVTMMFWYRQQPGQSLTLIATANQGSEATYESGFVIDKFPISRPNLTFSTLTVSNMSPEDSSIYLCSLEGTGVQTQYFGPGTRLLVL.

This sequence joins TRBV20-1 and TRBJ2-7; no firm D call. The germline V gene encodes CDR1 DFQATT and CDR2 SNEGSKA (reference sequence). The CDR3 runs to 10 residues. The V gene lost 6 bases and the J gene lost 3 bases, with 6 bases spanning the gap. CDR3 coding DNA: TGCAGTGCAACGGGCTACGAGCAGTACTTC. The encoded protein is CSATGYEQYF.

The chain carries TRBV27 and TRBJ2-1, with a possible D match to TRBD2 (5 bases). Germline V gives CDR1 MNHEY, CDR2 SMNVEV (reference sequence). The CDR3 is 13 residues long. Trimming took off 6 bases at V and 8 bases at J, with 14 bases between the two ends. CDR3 sequence: CASSPTRFHEQFF. The CDR3, as DNA: TGTGCCAGCAGCCCTACTAGATTCCATGAGCAGTTCTTC.

This clone has only a few counts. The chain employs TRBV19 and TRBJ1-5; TRBD1 matches 8 bases. This CDR3 spans 16 amino acids. V lost 7 bases to trimming and J lost 8 bases; unmatched junction nucleotides: 16. Germline assignment: CDR1 LNHDA and CDR2 SQIVND (reference sequence). The CDR3 DNA reads TGTGCCAGTACCCACCGAGGGGATGACAGGGGTGAGCCCCAGCATTTT. Translated: CASTHRGDDRGEPQHF.

In this sample, this clone turned up a few times. The rearrangement joins TRBV7-2 to TRBJ1-5; unclear D gene. V gave up 4 bases and J gave up 8 bases, with 21 bases separating them. The CDR3 is made up of 16 amino acids. Germline CDR1 is SGHTA and CDR2 is FQGNSA. This CDR3 reads CASSYGDTPWTEPQHF. CDR3 sequence (DNA): TGTGCCAGCAGCTACGGAGACACCCCTTGGACGGAGCCCCAGCATTTT.

The gene calls are TRBV7-2 and TRBJ2-7; the match to TRBD2 covers 9 bases. CDR1 and CDR2 from the germline V gene are SGHTA and FQGNSA. Trimming took 2 bases from V and 4 from J; bases not matched to a gene: 9. The CDR3 has 16 residues. CDR3 nucleotide sequence: TGTGCCAGCAGCTTATTTCGGCTTAGCGGGAGATACGAGCAGTACTTC. It encodes CASSLFRLSGRYEQYF.

The chain combines TRBV7-9 with TRBJ1-2; a possible D gene is TRBD1 (5 bases). CDR1 is SEHNR and CDR2 is FQNEAQ in the germline V gene (reference sequence). The CDR3 loop spans 14 amino acids. Between the trimmed V and J ends, which lost 0 bases and 8 bases, there was a span of 13 bases. The CDR3 sequence is CASSLALRGVGYTF. Written as DNA, the CDR3 is TGTGCCAGCAGCTTAGCGCTAAGAGGGGTCGGCTACACCTTC.

The chain has TRBV9 and TRBJ2-3, with TRBD1 as a possible D gene (5 bases). The CDR3 length is 15 residues. Germline V gene sequence: CDR1 SGDLS, CDR2 YYNGEE. The V gene lost 2 bases and the J gene lost 0 bases, with 10 bases spanning the gap. DNA of the CDR3: TGTGCCAGCAGCGTCGTAGGGGCGAGCACAGATACGCAGTATTTT. It translates to CASSVVGASTDTQYF.

The chain employs TRBV19 and TRBJ2-4; D might be TRBD1 (5 bases). The CDR3 runs to 14 residues. Germline CDR1 LNHDA, CDR2 SQIVND (reference sequence). V lost 5 bases and J 6 bases, leaving 14 bases between the germline ends. CDR3 nucleotide sequence: TGTGCCAGTAGTTCCATGGGGCAGGGAAACATTCAGTACTTC. As protein: CASSSMGQGNIQYF.

J is TRBJ2-2 and V is TRBV27, with 10 bases lining up with TRBD1. J lost 1 base, V lost 9 bases, and 5 bases had no gene match. The CDR3 covers 15 residues. Per the germline V gene, CDR1 is MNHEY and CDR2 is SMNVEV (reference sequence). CDR3 bases: TGTGCCAGGCCCCGGGACAGGGGGAACACCGGGGAGCTGTTTTTT. Translated, it gives CARPRDRGNTGELFF.

The V and J genes are TRBV11-2 and TRBJ2-7; TRBD1 agrees at 9 bases. From germline, CDR1 is SGHAT and CDR2 FQNNGV. With 4 bases clipped from V and 10 bases from J, the junction kept 5 bases outside the gene matches. The CDR3 consists of 12 residues. The CDR3 here is CASSSRGQGQYF. Here the CDR3 DNA reads TGTGCCAGCAGCTCCAGGGGACAGGGCCAGTACTTC.

The chain combines TRBV10-3 with TRBJ2-2; TRBD1 matches at 10 bases. Germline CDR1 reads ENHRY; CDR2 reads SYGVKD. Trimming cost V 8 bases and J 4 bases; bases outside gene matches: 7. The CDR3 spans 15 residues. CDR3 amino acids: CAIPGGTGATGELFF. In nucleotides, the CDR3 is TGTGCCATCCCCGGCGGGACAGGGGCCACCGGGGAGCTGTTTTTT.

The rearrangement uses TRBV10-3 and TRBJ1-1; TRBD1 is a possible D gene (6 bases). V lost 6 bases to trimming and J lost 7 bases, with 15 bases between them. The CDR3 length is 13 residues. Germline-derived CDR1 and CDR2 are ENHRY and SYGVKD. The CDR3 bases are TGTGCCATCAGAGTTCGGACAGAACATGAAGCTTTCTTT. Translating it yields CAIRVRTEHEAFF.